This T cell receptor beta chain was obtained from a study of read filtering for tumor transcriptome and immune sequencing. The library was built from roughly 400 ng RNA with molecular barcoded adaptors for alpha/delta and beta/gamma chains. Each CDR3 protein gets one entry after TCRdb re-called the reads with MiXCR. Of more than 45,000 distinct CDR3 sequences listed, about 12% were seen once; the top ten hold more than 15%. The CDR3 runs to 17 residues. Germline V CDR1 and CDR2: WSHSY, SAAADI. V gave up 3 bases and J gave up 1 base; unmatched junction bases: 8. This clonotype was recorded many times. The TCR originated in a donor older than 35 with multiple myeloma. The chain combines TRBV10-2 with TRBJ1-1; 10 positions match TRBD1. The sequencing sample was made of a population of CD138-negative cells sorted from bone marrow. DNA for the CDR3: TGCGCCAGCAGTGATACCGGGACAGGGGTCCGGAACACTGAAGCTTTCTTT. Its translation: CASSDTGTGVRNTEAFF.